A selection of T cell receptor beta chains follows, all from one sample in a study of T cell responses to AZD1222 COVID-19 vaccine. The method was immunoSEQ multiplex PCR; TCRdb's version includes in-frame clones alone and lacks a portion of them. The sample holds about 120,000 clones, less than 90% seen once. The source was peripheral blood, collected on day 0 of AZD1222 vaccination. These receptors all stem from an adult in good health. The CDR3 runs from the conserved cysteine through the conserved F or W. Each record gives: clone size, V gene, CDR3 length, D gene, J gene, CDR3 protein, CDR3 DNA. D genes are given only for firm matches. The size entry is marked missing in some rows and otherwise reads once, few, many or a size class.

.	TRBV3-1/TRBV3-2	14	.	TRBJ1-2	CASRGRAPNYGYTF	TGTGCCAGCAGGGGAAGGGCCCCAAACTATGGCTACACCTTC
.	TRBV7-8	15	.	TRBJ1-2	CASTGTMGENYGYTF	TGTGCCAGCACCGGTACGATGGGGGAGAACTATGGCTACACCTTC
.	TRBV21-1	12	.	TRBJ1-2	CASSTRTRGYTF	TGTGCCAGCAGCACCCGGACGAGGGGCTACACCTTC
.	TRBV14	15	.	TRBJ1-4	CASSQLSRVREKLFF	TGTGCCAGCAGCCAACTTAGTAGGGTTCGCGAAAAACTGTTTTTT
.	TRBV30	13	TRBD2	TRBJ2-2	CAWNGEGTGELFF	TGTGCCTGGAACGGGGAGGGGACCGGGGAGCTGTTTTTT
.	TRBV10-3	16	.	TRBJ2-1	CAISERLDSLYNEQFF	TGTGCCATCAGTGAGCGACTAGATTCTCTATACAATGAGCAGTTCTTC
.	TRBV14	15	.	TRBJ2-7	CASAPGQFSSYEQYF	TGTGCCAGCGCGCCTGGACAGTTTTCCTCCTACGAGCAGTACTTC
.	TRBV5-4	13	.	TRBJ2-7	CASSLDRQYEQYF	TGTGCCAGCAGCTTGGACAGACAATACGAGCAGTACTTC
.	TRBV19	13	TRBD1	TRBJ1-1	CASSPTGDTEAFF	TGTGCCAGTAGCCCGACAGGGGACACTGAAGCTTTCTTT
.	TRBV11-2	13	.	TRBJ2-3	CASSLDPTSWQYF	TGTGCCAGCAGCTTAGACCCGACTAGTTGGCAGTATTTT
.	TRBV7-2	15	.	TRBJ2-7	CASSLGAGGRNEQYF	TGTGCCAGCAGCTTAGGGGCTGGGGGCAGAAACGAGCAGTACTTC
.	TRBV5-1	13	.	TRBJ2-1	CASSQTLEDEQFF	TGCGCCAGCAGCCAGACGCTCGAGGATGAGCAGTTCTTC
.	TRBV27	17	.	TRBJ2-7	CAKTGERRDSGYYEQYF	TGTGCCAAAACAGGGGAGCGCCGGGACTCAGGTTACTACGAGCAGTACTTC
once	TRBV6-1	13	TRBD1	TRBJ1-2	CASSERTGGGYTF	TGTGCCAGCAGTGAAAGGACAGGGGGTGGCTACACCTTC
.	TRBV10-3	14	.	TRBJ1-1	CAITPMGARTEAFF	TGTGCCATCACCCCGATGGGCGCGAGAACTGAAGCTTTCTTT
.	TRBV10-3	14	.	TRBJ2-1	CAISDPNTPGTQFF	TGTGCCATCAGTGATCCGAATACCCCGGGAACGCAGTTCTTC
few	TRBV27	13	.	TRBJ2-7	CASSRGLNYEQYF	TGTGCCAGCAGCCGGGGACTGAACTACGAGCAGTACTTC
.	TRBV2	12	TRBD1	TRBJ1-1	CASDRANTEAFF	TGTGCCTCGGACAGGGCGAACACTGAAGCTTTCTTT
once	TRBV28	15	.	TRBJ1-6	CASSLGGARNSPLHF	TGTGCCAGCAGTTTAGGGGGGGCGCGGAATTCACCCCTCCACTTT
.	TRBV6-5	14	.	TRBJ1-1	CASSYSTVNTEAFF	TGTGCCAGCAGTTACTCGACAGTGAACACTGAAGCTTTCTTT
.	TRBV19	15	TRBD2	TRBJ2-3	CASSTGTTYTDTQYF	TGTGCCAGTAGTACCGGGACTACTTACACAGATACGCAGTATTTT
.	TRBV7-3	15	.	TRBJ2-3	CASSLTSSSTDTQYF	TGTGCCAGCAGCCTAACTAGCTCCAGCACAGATACGCAGTATTTT
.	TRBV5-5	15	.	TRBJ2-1	CASSSVVLGHNEQFF	TGTGCCAGCAGCTCCGTTGTGTTGGGACACAATGAGCAGTTCTTC
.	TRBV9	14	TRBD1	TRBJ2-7	CASSVGGQPNEQYF	TGTGCCAGCAGCGTAGGGGGACAGCCCAACGAGCAGTACTTC
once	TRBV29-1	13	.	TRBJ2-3	CSVHQGVTDTQYF	TGCAGCGTGCACCAAGGGGTCACAGATACGCAGTATTTT
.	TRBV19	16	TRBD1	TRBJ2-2	CASSIKGGKNTGELFF	TGTGCCAGTAGTATAAAAGGGGGCAAGAACACCGGGGAGCTGTTTTTT
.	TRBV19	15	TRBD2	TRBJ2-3	CASSPSGAGTDTQYF	TGTGCCAGTAGCCCAAGCGGGGCTGGCACAGATACGCAGTATTTT
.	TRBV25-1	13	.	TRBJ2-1	CASSEREYNEQFF	TGTGCCAGCAGTGAACGGGAGTACAATGAGCAGTTCTTC
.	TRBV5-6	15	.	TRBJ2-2	CASTAEVRNTGELFF	TGTGCCAGCACCGCGGAGGTTAGGAACACCGGGGAGCTGTTTTTT
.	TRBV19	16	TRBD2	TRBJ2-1	CASSLSTSGGRAGQFF	TGTGCCAGTAGTTTGTCGACTAGCGGGGGGAGGGCAGGGCAGTTCTTC
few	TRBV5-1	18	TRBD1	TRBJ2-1	CASSLGDRGPLGGDEQFF	TGCGCCAGCAGCTTGGGGGACAGGGGTCCCCTTGGGGGGGATGAGCAGTTCTTC
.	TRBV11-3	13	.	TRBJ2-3	CASSLDSTDTQYF	TGTGCCAGCAGCCTCGACAGCACAGATACGCAGTATTTT
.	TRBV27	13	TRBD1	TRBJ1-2	CASSQGQGLGYTF	TGTGCCAGCAGCCAGGGACAGGGTTTGGGCTACACCTTC
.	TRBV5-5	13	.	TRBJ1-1	CASSLTGPTEAFF	TGTGCCAGCAGCTTAACAGGGCCCACTGAAGCTTTCTTT
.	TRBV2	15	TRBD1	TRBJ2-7	CASSERQGARDEQYF	TGTGCCAGCAGTGAACGGCAGGGGGCGCGGGACGAGCAGTACTTC
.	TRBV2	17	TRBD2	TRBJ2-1	CASSEARALLGREDVFF	TGTGCCAGCAGTGAAGCCAGGGCACTGCTCGGGCGGGAGGATGTGTTCTTC
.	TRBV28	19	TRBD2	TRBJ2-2	CASSLVGRLAGSNTGELFF	TGTGCCAGCAGTTTAGTCGGGAGGCTAGCGGGATCGAACACCGGGGAGCTGTTTTTT
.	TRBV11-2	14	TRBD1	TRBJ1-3	CASSPGGPGNTIYF	TGTGCCAGCAGCCCAGGGGGGCCTGGAAACACCATATATTTT
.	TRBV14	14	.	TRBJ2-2	CASSQDFNTGELFF	TGTGCCAGCAGCCAAGATTTTAACACCGGGGAGCTGTTTTTT
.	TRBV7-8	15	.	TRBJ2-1	CASSSTGTTYNEQFF	TGTGCCAGCAGCTCAACCGGGACGACATACAATGAGCAGTTCTTC
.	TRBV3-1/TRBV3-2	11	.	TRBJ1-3	CASSQEDTIYF	TGTGCCAGCAGCCAGGAAGACACCATATATTTT
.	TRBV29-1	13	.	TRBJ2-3	CSVDPKSGSTQYF	TGCAGCGTTGACCCCAAGAGCGGGTCTACGCAGTATTTT
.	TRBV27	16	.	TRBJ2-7	CASSFTMELSSYEQYF	TGTGCCAGCAGTTTTACGATGGAGCTGAGCTCCTACGAGCAGTACTTC
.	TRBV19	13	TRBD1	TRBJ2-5	CATRDRGQETQYF	TGTGCCACCCGTGACAGGGGTCAAGAGACCCAGTACTTC
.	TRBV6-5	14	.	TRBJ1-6	CAIQLGATNSPLHF	TGTGCCATCCAGTTGGGGGCTACTAATTCACCCCTCCACTTT
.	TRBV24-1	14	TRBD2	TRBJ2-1	CATTKRGSYNEQFF	TGTGCCACCACCAAGCGGGGCTCCTACAATGAGCAGTTCTTC
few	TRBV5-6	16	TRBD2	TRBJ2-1	CASSLETSVKYNEQFF	TGTGCCAGCAGCTTGGAGACTAGCGTCAAGTACAATGAGCAGTTCTTC
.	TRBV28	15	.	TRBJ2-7	CASSLGASPGYEQYF	TGTGCCAGCAGTCTGGGGGCCTCTCCCGGTTACGAGCAGTACTTC
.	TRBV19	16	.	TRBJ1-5	CASTDLALIRGQPQHF	TGTGCCAGTACCGACCTCGCCTTGATCCGGGGTCAGCCCCAGCATTTT
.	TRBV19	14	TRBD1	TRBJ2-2	CASTDRGSSGELFF	TGTGCCAGTACCGACAGGGGGTCATCCGGGGAGCTGTTTTTT
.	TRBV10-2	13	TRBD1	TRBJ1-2	CASSQGAGYGYTF	TGCGCCAGCAGTCAGGGGGCCGGCTATGGCTACACCTTC